This T cell receptor (beta chain) originates from a study of blood T cells in healthy people across ages. Trimming left V 4 bases short and J 6 bases short, with 18 bases between. The CDR3 has 15 residues. Germline V lookup: CDR1 SGHAT, CDR2 FQNNGV. Points from the study as a whole: A strong correlation was found between TCR beta diversity and the percentage of naive T cells.

Per sample, no less than 5.5 micrograms of total RNA were extracted. Comments on this clonotype: Its matching antigen is unknown.

The second PCR ran about 6 to 12 cycles with a sample-barcoded 5' primer and J-beta primers. Each cDNA molecule received a tag from a template-switch adaptor that had 12 random nucleotides. MiXCR was run by TCRdb on the 5' RACE reads, yielding one entry per CDR3 protein. This sample has about 1.1 million distinct CDR3 sequences, with 30% to 40% found just once. The chain carries TRBV11-2 and TRBJ1-2, with D unclear. This receptor was identified in a young man in good health. The source material was blood. The CDR3 nucleotides are TGTGCCAGCAGCTCCCCTTCCAAGATGGGGAATGGCTACACCTTC. It translates to CASSSPSKMGNGYTF.